This T cell receptor beta chain came from a study of human T cells and chemical hapten exposure (dated by TCRdb to 2020 to 2023). The study in broad terms: For sensitization, 2% DPC in acetone was applied to a 2 cm by 2 cm area of upper inner arm skin. Weekly therapeutic DPC doses were additionally applied to the scalp of patients throughout the approximately 24-week study period. Patch testing on the upper back used Finn chambers containing 0.01% DPC, with scoring done after 6 days according to International Contact Dermatitis Research Group standards. Alopecia areata with under or over 50% scalp involvement, alopecia totalis and alopecia universalis were represented in the patient cohort, which was mostly female. Libraries were pooled for sequencing, and per-sample TCR yields varied mainly because of small differences in library volumes within the pool. Peripheral blood TCR repertoire changes were tracked in vivo in alopecia patients during primary and secondary sensitization to the hapten diphenylcyclopropenone (DPC). Blood samples were taken from patients before sensitization (week 0) and at 2, 6 and about 24 weeks after DPC sensitization. Blood for TCR sequencing was provided by twenty-nine alopecia patients at one to four time points (pre-sensitization, 2, 6 and 24 weeks). The full study reports these points: A positive correlation was found between the number of PT1 expanded TCRs and patch test score, with significance reached at thresholds 8, 16 and 32 but not 4. DPC sensitization did not change the number of TCRs with a frequency above 1 in 1000, and there was no evidence of changes in global repertoire structure. All patients had alopecia, a presumed autoimmune disease, so their immune response might differ from that of healthy individuals. After repeated subsampling, the strength of the expansion versus patch-test correlation and the threshold at which it became significant changed. Significantly more large CDR3 similarity clusters were formed by expanded TCRs than by pre-sensitization or healthy control sets, consistent with antigen-driven responses.

The meaning of the sample's time point label: pre-sensitization, week 0. In the paper's terms, the treatment or condition label means: therapeutic diphenylcyclopropenone sensitization with weekly scalp DPC. At every patch-test visit, the blood draw took place before the patch test was put on. Patients were eligible if aged 18 to 70, diagnosed with alopecia and judged suitable for DPC therapy, and pregnant patients were excluded. Unfractionated whole blood was collected in Tempus Blood RNA tubes, and total RNA was extracted from that blood. Library creation used RACE. Sequencing was carried out with a NextSeq 500. Library preparation attached unique molecular identifiers to individual cDNA molecules for quantitative, reproducible TCR counting. For every blood RNA sample, sequencing covered both the TCR alpha and TCR beta chains. Processing in the source paper ran as follows. Samples had a median of roughly 91,000 TCRs, with a range from roughly 20,000 to 700,000. The Decombinator software suite was used to annotate the V, J and CDR3 of the TCR reads. Every sample was subsampled to the same number of TCRs (28,000) for the PS versus PT1 abundance plots. TCRs were defined as expanded if absent before sensitization and observed at least eight times at the 2-week time point. TCRdb took the public reads, trimmed them with fastp at Q25, ran MiXCR for clone calling and kept in-frame beta chains. Identical CDR3 proteins give one entry, which carries the most common genes and DNA. TCRdb's processing, not the authors', yielded these V and J calls. The sample includes about 51,000 distinct CDR3 sequences, with around 9.4% observed a single time. The top ten hold more than 13% of the sample.

The sample holds many counts of this clonotype. It lacks a known antigen. The input lacks base qualities; no much larger clone sits a single base away. The input for sequencing was whole blood, taken in connection with sensitization to the hapten diphenylcyclopropenone (DPC). The TCR was taken from a woman in her forties with alopecia areata. Some clones in this sample may be carry-over from other donors' samples.

In nucleotide form, the sequence is TGTGCCAGTAAGCAGGGCTTTAATGAAAAACTGTTTTTT. Its amino acids are CASKQGFNEKLFF. Recombination connected TRBV19 to TRBJ1-4, with TRBD1 as a weak D call on 5 bases. The CDR3 has 13 amino acids, counting the end cysteine and phenylalanine. The only DNA kept is the CDR3, 39 bases in frame from the first base. The germline V gene (reference sequence) sets CDR1 to LNHDA and CDR2 to SQIVND. V and J lose 7 bases and 4 bases, and a span of 10 bases separates them.